This TCR beta chain was identified during a study of T cell repertoires in cytomegalovirus infection. This clonotype appeared once. Unmatched junction bases numbered 10, after V lost 0 bases and J lost 5 bases. The CDR3 has 16 amino acids. Per germline, CDR1 DFQATT and CDR2 SNEGSKA (reference sequence). TCRdb re-called the reads with MiXCR, one entry per CDR3 protein. The table shows 150,000 to 200,000 distinct CDR3 sequences, with approximately 14% occurring only once. This receptor was obtained from a human donor in good health (CMV status not recorded). Some clones in this sample may be carry-over from other donors' samples. Input material: PBMCs. The chain couples TRBV20-1 to TRBJ2-7, with 10 bases aligning to TRBD1. The CDR3 DNA is TGCAGTGCTAGAGATCCGATGCGGACAGGGGGGGACGAGCAGTACTTC. Its protein product is CSARDPMRTGGDEQYF.